A single sample gave rise to the 28 T cell receptor beta chains below, sequenced in a study of shared clonotypes between healthy human individuals. Generated by immunoSEQ multiplex PCR, the TCRdb table keeps only in-frame clones and is missing some. Here the sample spans over a million clones, approximately 72% being singletons. The sequencing input was memory CD4+ T cells sorted from blood. Subset noted: CD45RA-negative fraction. All receptors come from a man aged 18-30 years in good health.

The chain joins TRBV28 to TRBJ2-7; D tentatively fits TRBD1 or TRBD2 (5 bases each). This CDR3 spans 15 amino acids. Per germline, CDR1 MDHEN and CDR2 SYDVKM. Trimming left V 2 bases short and J 0 bases short, with 11 bases between. The chain's CDR3 is CASSLGTQSSYEQYF. The CDR3 DNA reads TGTGCCAGCAGTTTAGGGACCCAAAGCTCCTACGAGCAGTACTTC.

The rearrangement links TRBV7-2 to TRBJ2-7; D may correspond to TRBD1 or TRBD2 (6 bases each). Trimming shortened V by 10 bases and J by 5 bases, and 27 bases separated the two germline ends. Germline CDR1 reads SGHTA; CDR2 reads FQGNSA. The CDR3 totals 16 residues. CDR3 loop: CATAEGGVGRGHEQYF. CDR3 DNA sequence: TGTGCCACCGCCGAGGGGGGCGTCGGCAGGGGTCACGAGCAGTACTTC.

In its sample, this clone was seen a few times. The V gene is TRBV10-3, the J gene TRBJ1-2; D gene unclear. The germline V and J ends were trimmed by 2 bases and 3 bases, with 10 bases remaining between them. CDR3 size: 14 residues. Germline CDR1 and CDR2: ENHRY and SYGVKD. The CDR3 DNA reads TGTGCCATCAGTGAGGCGGATTTTTACTATGGCTACACCTTC. Translating it yields CAISEADFYYGYTF.

The chain employs TRBV10-3 and TRBJ2-3; the D is unclear. There are 11 residues in the CDR3. V was pared by 3 bases and J by 6 bases, with 4 bases between. Germline-derived CDR1 and CDR2 are ENHRY and SYGVKD. CDR3 amino acids: CAISDPDTQYF. DNA for the CDR3: TGTGCCATCAGTGACCCGGATACGCAGTATTTT.

The V and J genes are TRBV6-1 and TRBJ2-1; no reliable D call. Deletions cut 6 bases from V and 6 bases from J, with 12 bases between. The CDR3 totals 13 residues. Germline V gene lookup returns CDR1 MNHNS and CDR2 SASEGT. The CDR3 sequence: CASSRTGPNEQFF. The CDR3 nucleotides read TGTGCCAGCAGCAGGACGGGCCCCAATGAGCAGTTCTTC.

CDR3 DNA: TGTGCCAGCAGCCTGGGAACCCAAGAGACCCAGTACTTC. This translates into CASSLGTQETQYF. The rearrangement links TRBV7-2 to TRBJ2-5; D gene uncertain. CDR1 is SGHTA and CDR2 is FQGNSA in the germline V gene. This CDR3 is 13 amino acids long. Trimming shortened V by 5 bases and J by 1 base, and 8 bases separated the two germline ends.

For this clone: Other nucleotide sequences from this sample produce the same CDR3. V and J are TRBV28 and TRBJ1-2; the match to TRBD1 covers 10 bases. CDR1 is MDHEN, CDR2 SYDVKM, per germline. There are 14 residues in the CDR3. The V gene end was trimmed by 8 bases and the J gene end by 4 bases; junction bases not matched to a gene: 7. In nucleotides, the CDR3 is TGTGCCAGCCGAACTGGGACAGGGGTCTATGGCTACACCTTC. Translation gives CASRTGTGVYGYTF.

In this sample, this clone turned up once. This chain links TRBV7-8 with TRBJ1-1; tentatively, D is TRBD1 (5 bases). V gave up 6 bases and J gave up 3 bases, with 14 bases separating them. Germline V gene sequence: CDR1 SGHVS, CDR2 FQNEAQ. CDR3 length equals 14 residues. The CDR3 DNA reads TGTGCCAGCAGGGAGGGATGGGGCGACACTGAAGCTTTCTTT. Its protein product is CASREGWGDTEAFF. Combining the CDR3 with reference TRBV7-8 and TRBJ1-1 gives the whole variable domain GAGVSQSPRYKVAKRGQDVALRCDPISGHVSLFWYQQALGQGPEFLTYFQNEAQLDKSGLPSDRFFAERPEGSVSTLKIQRTQQEDSAVYLCASREGWGDTEAFFGQGTRLTVV.

The chain has TRBV29-1 and TRBJ2-2; 9 bases line up with TRBD2. CDR3 length equals 14 residues. Trimming at V came to 7 bases and at J to 5 bases, leaving 8 bases not matched to a gene. CDR1 is SQVTM and CDR2 is ANQGSEA in the germline V gene. The CDR3 is CSGASGVDTGELFF. In nucleotides, the CDR3 is TGCAGCGGCGCTAGCGGGGTGGATACCGGGGAGCTGTTTTTT.

V is TRBV28 and J is TRBJ1-2; D not resolved. The CDR3 extends over 14 amino acids. Germline V gene lookup returns CDR1 MDHEN and CDR2 SYDVKM. Trimming left V 5 bases short and J 2 bases short, with 12 bases between. DNA of the CDR3: TGTGCCAGCAGTACACGACAAGAGAACTATGGCTACACCTTC. Translation: CASSTRQENYGYTF.

The chain recombines TRBV2 with TRBJ2-7; 8 nucleotides align to TRBD1. The junction had 10 bases not matched to a gene; V was cut back by 6 bases and J by 3 bases. The CDR3 spans 15 residues. Germline values: CDR1 SNHLY, CDR2 FYNNEI. The CDR3 region is CASSMDRAVNYEQYF. CDR3 bases: TGTGCCAGCAGCATGGACAGGGCGGTGAACTACGAGCAGTACTTC. Combining the CDR3 with reference TRBV2 and TRBJ2-7 gives the whole variable domain EPEVTQTPSHQVTQMGQEVILRCVPISNHLYFYWYRQILGQKVEFLVSFYNNEISEKSEIFDDQFSVERPDGSNFTLKIRSTKLEDSAMYFCASSMDRAVNYEQYFGPGTRLTVT.

V usage is TRBV19 and J usage is TRBJ1-2; D is ambiguous. Germline V gene lookup returns CDR1 LNHDA and CDR2 SQIVND (reference sequence). The CDR3 has 16 amino acids. The V end was cut by 2 bases, the J end by 4 bases, with 17 bases between. The chain's CDR3 is CASSILAARQGYGYTF. The CDR3 coding sequence is TGTGCCAGTAGTATATTGGCAGCCCGACAAGGCTATGGCTACACCTTC.

V usage is TRBV6-4 and J usage is TRBJ2-2; a weak D match, TRBD1 (5 bases). The CDR3 sequence is 16 residues long. V lost 5 bases and J lost 0, with 13 bases in between. Germline V gene lookup returns CDR1 MRHNA and CDR2 SNTAGT. The CDR3 loop is CASSRSQGSNTGELFF. The CDR3 nucleotides are TGTGCCAGCAGTCGTTCTCAGGGCTCGAACACCGGGGAGCTGTTTTTT.

J is TRBJ2-7 and V is TRBV5-4, with D tentatively TRBD2 (6 bases). V was clipped by 8 bases and J by 2 bases, with 17 bases between them. Germline CDR1 and CDR2: SGHNT and YYREEE (reference sequence). This CDR3 has 14 amino acids. DNA for the CDR3: TGTGCCAGTAGCGGACAAGGACCACCCTACGAGCAGTACTTC. This encodes CASSGQGPPYEQYF. Together with reference TRBV5-4 and TRBJ2-7, the CDR3 gives the full variable domain: ETGVTQSPTHLIKTRGQQVTLRCSSQSGHNTVSWYQQALGQGPQFIFQYYREEENGRGNFPPRFSGLQFPNYSSELNVNALELDDSALYLCASSGQGPPYEQYFGPGTRLTVT.

This clone has only one observation. The chain is built from TRBV5-1 and TRBJ2-5, with 11 nucleotides matching TRBD2. Germline values: CDR1 SGHRS, CDR2 YFSETQ. The CDR3 spans 15 residues. V was pared by 4 bases and J by 0 bases, with 2 bases of the junction left unmatched. CDR3 residues: CASSPSGRYQETQYF. DNA for the CDR3: TGCGCCAGCAGCCCTAGCGGGAGGTACCAAGAGACCCAGTACTTC.

V is TRBV30 and J is TRBJ2-1; 11 positions match TRBD2. V gave up 2 bases and J gave up 5 bases; unmatched junction bases: 5. The length of the CDR3 is 15 residues. The germline CDR1 and CDR2 sequences are GTSNPN and SVGIG (reference sequence). CDR3 bases: TGTGCCTGGAGTCGGGCTAGCGGGGGGAACAATGAGCAGTTCTTC. Protein sequence: CAWSRASGGNNEQFF.

The chain joins TRBV6-5 to TRBJ2-2, with 8 bases matching TRBD1. The CDR3 is made up of 15 amino acids. Germline V gives CDR1 MNHEY, CDR2 SVGAGI. V shed 7 bases and J 2 bases; nucleotides not matched to a gene: 6. CDR3 residues: CASTPGGLNTGELFF. For the CDR3, the DNA is TGTGCCAGCACCCCAGGGGGCCTCAACACCGGGGAGCTGTTTTTT.

The rearrangement uses TRBV9 and TRBJ2-2, with D tentatively TRBD1 or TRBD2 (6 bases each). The CDR3 spans 16 residues. Germline CDR1 and CDR2: SGDLS and YYNGEE. The V gene lost 3 bases and the J gene lost 0 bases, with 12 bases spanning the gap. The CDR3 sequence: CASSERGVTNTGELFF. As DNA, the CDR3 is TGTGCCAGCAGCGAGAGGGGGGTCACGAACACCGGGGAGCTGTTTTTT.

This clone was found a few times. V and J are TRBV7-2 and TRBJ2-3; 11 nucleotides match TRBD2. The CDR3 is 14 residues long. Unmatched junction bases numbered 8, after V lost 11 bases and J lost 4 bases. CDR1 SGHTA and CDR2 FQGNSA come from the germline V gene. CDR3 in amino acids: CAGKLAGESDTQYF. The CDR3 coding sequence is TGTGCCGGAAAACTAGCGGGAGAATCAGATACGCAGTATTTT.

This chain joins TRBV19 and TRBJ2-4, with D perhaps matching TRBD1 (6 bases). Germline V gene data show CDR1 as LNHDA and CDR2 as SQIVND (reference sequence). V was pared by 5 bases and J by 0 bases, with 11 bases between. The CDR3 length is 15 residues. In DNA form, the CDR3 reads TGTGCCAGTAGTGGAGGACAGCTAGCCAAAAACATTCAGTACTTC. This encodes CASSGGQLAKNIQYF. The whole variable domain, filled in from reference TRBV19 and TRBJ2-4, reads DGGITQSPKYLFRKEGQNVTLSCEQNLNHDAMYWYRQDPGQGLRLIYYSQIVNDFQKGDIAEGYSVSREKKESFPLTVTSAQKNPTAFYLCASSGGQLAKNIQYFGAGTRLSVL.

This chain links TRBV25-1 with TRBJ2-7; D unclear. The CDR3 has 13 amino acids. V lost 5 bases and J 5 bases, leaving 13 bases between the germline ends. Germline CDR1 MGHDK, CDR2 SYGVNS. The CDR3 coding sequence is TGTGCCAGCAGTCCCATGATGCTGGACGAGCAGTACTTC. Protein product: CASSPMMLDEQYF.

The rearrangement uses TRBV5-1 and TRBJ1-2, with 10 bases matching TRBD1. The germline gives CDR1 SGHRS, CDR2 YFSETQ. V dropped 4 bases and J dropped 6; count of bases not matched to a gene: 15. This CDR3 is built from 17 residues. The CDR3 protein is CASSPGATGGAIDGYTF. In DNA, the CDR3 is TGCGCCAGCAGCCCGGGGGCGACAGGGGGCGCGATCGATGGCTACACCTTC.

The chain joins TRBV28 to TRBJ1-5, with a tentative D call TRBD1 (6 bases). Germline V gene sequence: CDR1 MDHEN, CDR2 SYDVKM. The ends were cut back, 6 bases at V and 2 bases at J, with 14 bases in the middle. The CDR3 extends over 15 amino acids. CDR3 amino acids: CASRQQGYGNQPQHF. The CDR3 DNA reads TGTGCCAGCAGGCAACAGGGTTACGGCAATCAGCCCCAGCATTTT.

To note about this clone: Other DNA sequences in the same sample also yield this CDR3. This sequence joins TRBV6-1 and TRBJ1-1, with D possibly TRBD1 on 5 matching bases. Trimming took 5 bases from V and 4 from J, leaving 11 bases between them. The germline CDR1 and CDR2 sequences are MNHNS and SASEGT. The CDR3 runs 13 residues. The CDR3, as DNA: TGTGCCAGCAGTCGTGGGGGTTCCACTGAAGCTTTCTTT. Translating it yields CASSRGGSTEAFF.

The rearrangement joins TRBV15 to TRBJ2-2, with TRBD2 matching 14 bases. Trimming cost V 3 bases and J 3 bases; bases outside gene matches: 3. The CDR3 has 17 amino acids. Germline V gene sequence: CDR1 LNHNV, CDR2 YYDKDF (reference sequence). The CDR3: CATSSKGLAGDTGELFF. CDR3 coding DNA: TGTGCCACCAGCAGTAAGGGACTAGCGGGAGACACCGGGGAGCTGTTTTTT.

V usage is TRBV11-3 and J usage is TRBJ2-2; D is undetermined. The germline V gene encodes CDR1 SGHNT and CDR2 YENEEA. The CDR3 has 13 amino acids. V dropped 1 base and J dropped 5 bases, with 5 bases sitting between them. Here the CDR3 reads CASSLVRTGELFF. CDR3 DNA: TGTGCCAGCAGCTTAGTGAGAACCGGGGAGCTGTTTTTT.

This chain uses TRBV9 with TRBJ1-6, with 9 bases lining up with TRBD1. After removal of 3 bases from V and 10 bases from J, the junction contained 8 bases not matched to a gene. Germline lookup yields CDR1 SGDLS and CDR2 YYNGEE. This CDR3 spans 15 amino acids. CDR3 in DNA: TGTGCCAGCAGCGCAAAAGACAGGGGGGAATCACCCCTCCACTTT. As protein: CASSAKDRGESPLHF.

Regarding this clone: Other DNA variants within this sample encode the same CDR3. V gene TRBV6-5 combines with J gene TRBJ2-7; 10 bases are a match to TRBD2. The CDR3 is 14 amino acids. V trimming: 5 bases; J trimming: 2 bases; junction bases outside the gene matches: 3. CDR1 MNHEY and CDR2 SVGAGI come from the germline V gene. Here the CDR3 reads CASSRLAGPYEQYF. The CDR3 region has the DNA TGTGCCAGCAGTAGACTAGCGGGCCCCTACGAGCAGTACTTC.